Each of the 16 T cell receptor beta chains below was sequenced from the same sample in a study of cytomegalovirus exposure and HLA in healthy donors. Primers for the PCR totalled 60 Vbeta and 13 Jbeta. The assay was immunoSEQ multiplex PCR, and TCRdb's table has in-frame clones only and misses some. The repertoire holds 95,000 to 110,000 clones, approximately 73% seen once, with 10% in the top ten. Specimen: PBMCs. The origin of the receptors is a woman aged 18-35 years in good health and CMV-seropositive.

The rearrangement links TRBV6-5 to TRBJ2-7, with 8 bases matching TRBD2. From germline, CDR1 is MNHEY and CDR2 SVGAGI. J was trimmed by 4 bases and V by 6 bases; bases with no gene match: 11. This CDR3 spans 15 amino acids. The CDR3 sequence is CASRVTSGIGYEQYF. CDR3 sequence (DNA): TGTGCCAGCAGGGTTACTAGCGGTATTGGTTACGAGCAGTACTTC.

This sequence joins TRBV9 and TRBJ2-1; 9 bases line up with TRBD2. CDR3 length: 16 residues. Germline V gene lookup returns CDR1 SGDLS and CDR2 YYNGEE. The trim removed 2 bases at V and 4 bases at J, leaving 7 bases unmatched. The CDR3 loop is CASSVSGTSLYNEQFF. The CDR3 DNA is TGTGCCAGCAGCGTCTCCGGGACTAGCCTTTACAATGAGCAGTTCTTC.

This chain uses TRBV5-4 with TRBJ2-4; 7 positions agree with TRBD2. This CDR3 has 16 amino acids. Germline CDR1 SGHNT, CDR2 YYREEE (reference sequence). The V segment lost 0 bases and the J segment 6 bases; nucleotides outside the gene matches: 9. CDR3 bases: TGTGCCAGCAGCTTGGGGCCCGGACTAGTTGGAAACATTCAGTACTTC. Its translation is CASSLGPGLVGNIQYF. The whole variable domain, filled in from reference TRBV5-4 and TRBJ2-4, reads ETGVTQSPTHLIKTRGQQVTLRCSSQSGHNTVSWYQQALGQGPQFIFQYYREEENGRGNFPPRFSGLQFPNYSSELNVNALELDDSALYLCASSLGPGLVGNIQYFGAGTRLSVL.

V usage is TRBV7-9 and J usage is TRBJ1-1, with 7 nucleotides matching TRBD1. The CDR3 is made up of 14 amino acids. Germline-derived CDR1 and CDR2 are SEHNR and FQNEAQ (reference sequence). V gave up 6 bases and J gave up 0 bases; unmatched junction bases: 4. The DNA of the CDR3 is TGTGCCAGCAGTCAGGGACAGATGAACACTGAAGCTTTCTTT. This sequence encodes CASSQGQMNTEAFF.

The chain links TRBV4-3 to TRBJ2-7, with a weak D call TRBD2 (6 bases). Germline loops: CDR1 LGHNA, CDR2 YSLEER. V gave up 0 bases and J gave up 4 bases, with 16 bases separating them. The CDR3 loop spans 16 amino acids. CDR3 sequence (DNA): TGCGCCAGCAGCCAAGATTATGGGGGGAGTGGATACGAGCAGTACTTC. Translating gives CASSQDYGGSGYEQYF.

The V call is TRBV5-4, the J call TRBJ2-1; D may be TRBD2 (5 bases). This CDR3 region has 15 residues. Between the trimmed V and J ends, which lost 4 bases and 2 bases, there was a span of 13 bases. CDR1 is SGHNT and CDR2 is YYREEE in the germline V gene (reference sequence). This CDR3 reads CASSGSTLAYNEQFF. The CDR3 DNA reads TGTGCCAGCAGCGGGAGCACATTAGCCTACAATGAGCAGTTCTTC.

This sequence joins TRBV25-1 and TRBJ2-7, with 7 bases fitting TRBD1. This CDR3 contains 15 residues. V was clipped by 3 bases and J by 2 bases; unmatched bases: 7. Germline loops: CDR1 MGHDK, CDR2 SYGVNS. Here the CDR3 DNA reads TGTGCCAGCAGTGACATGACAGGGAACACCTACGAGCAGTACTTC. Translation: CASSDMTGNTYEQYF.

V usage is TRBV7-3 and J usage is TRBJ1-1; 7 bases are a match to TRBD1. Germline V CDR1 and CDR2: SGHTA, FQGTGA. After removal of 4 bases from V and 4 bases from J, the junction contained 3 bases not matched to a gene. The CDR3 loop spans 13 amino acids. The chain's CDR3 is CASSSQGGTEAFF. The CDR3 DNA reads TGTGCCAGCAGCTCCCAGGGGGGCACTGAAGCTTTCTTT.

This chain uses TRBV10-3 with TRBJ2-3, with 10 bases lining up with TRBD1. The CDR3 contains 17 residues. Germline CDR1 and CDR2: ENHRY and SYGVKD. J lost 3 bases, V lost 0 bases, and 6 bases had no gene match. The CDR3 here is CAISESRGTGETDTQYF. DNA of the CDR3: TGTGCCATCAGTGAGTCTCGTGGGACAGGGGAGACAGATACGCAGTATTTT.

The chain recombines TRBV6-6 with TRBJ2-1, with D possibly matching TRBD2 (7 bases). Germline CDR1 reads MNHNY; CDR2 reads SVGAGI (reference sequence). The length of the CDR3 is 13 residues. V was trimmed by 7 bases and J by 8 bases, leaving 15 bases between them. This CDR3 is CASTEGGFDEQFF. The CDR3 nucleotides are TGTGCCAGCACCGAGGGGGGGTTTGATGAGCAGTTCTTC.

This clone was observed a single time. The rearrangement joins TRBV4-2 to TRBJ1-4; a possible D gene is TRBD1 (6 bases). This CDR3 contains 16 residues. V was cut by 1 base and J by 3 bases, with 12 bases left in between. The germline gives CDR1 LGHNA, CDR2 YNFKEQ. CDR3 amino acids: CASSQVGRGSNEKLFF. The CDR3 DNA sequence: TGTGCCAGCAGCCAAGTAGGGAGGGGGTCTAATGAAAAACTGTTTTTT.

The J gene is TRBJ2-1, the V gene TRBV9, with a tentative D call TRBD1 (6 bases). V lost 7 bases and J 4 bases, leaving 9 bases between the germline ends. CDR3 size: 12 residues. CDR1 and CDR2 from the germline V gene are SGDLS and YYNGEE. CDR3 DNA: TGTGCCAGCCGGGGACAATACAATGAGCAGTTCTTC. Protein: CASRGQYNEQFF.

The genes are TRBV11-2 and TRBJ1-1; D perhaps matches TRBD1 (6 bases). V dropped 4 bases and J dropped 1 base, with 7 bases sitting between them. The CDR3 totals 13 residues. Germline V CDR1 and CDR2: SGHAT, FQNNGV. The CDR3 sequence: CASSSTGNTEAFF. CDR3 in DNA: TGTGCCAGCAGCTCGACAGGGAACACTGAAGCTTTCTTT.

This clone came up once. V and J are TRBV28 and TRBJ1-2; TRBD1 might be the D (5 bases). Germline CDR1 is MDHEN and CDR2 is SYDVKM. The CDR3 loop spans 14 amino acids. V was pared by 8 bases and J by 3 bases, with 16 bases between. The CDR3 DNA sequence: TGTGCCAGCCACCCTGTGGGGGGAGACTATGGCTACACCTTC. Protein: CASHPVGGDYGYTF.

This rearrangement joins TRBV7-9 to TRBJ2-7; 9 bases are a match to TRBD2. Trimming at V came to 5 bases and at J to 3 bases, leaving 17 bases not matched to a gene. CDR3 length equals 18 residues. CDR1 and CDR2 from the germline V gene are SEHNR and FQNEAQ (reference sequence). The CDR3 nucleotides read TGTGCCAGCAGCCACCTGCGGGAGGGTCTCATCGGGTACTACGAGCAGTACTTC. Protein sequence: CASSHLREGLIGYYEQYF.

The J gene is TRBJ2-3, the V gene TRBV19, with D possibly being TRBD1 (5 bases). Germline V gives CDR1 LNHDA, CDR2 SQIVND (reference sequence). The CDR3 is 16 residues long. V lost 3 bases to trimming and J lost 2 bases, with 15 bases between them. In nucleotides, the CDR3 is TGTGCCAGTAGTATGCTGGGGCGCGGAGACACAGATACGCAGTATTTT. Translated, it gives CASSMLGRGDTDTQYF.